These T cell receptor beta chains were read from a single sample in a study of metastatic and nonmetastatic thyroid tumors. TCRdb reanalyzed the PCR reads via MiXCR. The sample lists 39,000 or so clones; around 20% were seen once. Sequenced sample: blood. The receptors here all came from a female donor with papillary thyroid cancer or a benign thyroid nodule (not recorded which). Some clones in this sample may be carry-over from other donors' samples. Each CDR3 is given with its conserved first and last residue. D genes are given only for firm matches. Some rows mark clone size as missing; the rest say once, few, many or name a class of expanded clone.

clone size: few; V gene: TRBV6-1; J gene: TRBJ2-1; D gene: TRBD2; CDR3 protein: CASSVTTSGRRDEQFF; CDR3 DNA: TGTGCCAGCAGTGTAACAACTAGCGGGAGGAGGGATGAGCAGTTCTTC
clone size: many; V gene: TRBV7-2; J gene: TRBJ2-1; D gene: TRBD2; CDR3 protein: CASSLVLAGGSQFF; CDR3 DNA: TGTGCCAGCAGCTTAGTGCTAGCGGGAGGGTCTCAGTTCTTC
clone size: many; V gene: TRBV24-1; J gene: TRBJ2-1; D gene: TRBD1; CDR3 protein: CATSTGRQGAYNEQFF; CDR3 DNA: TGTGCCACCAGTACGGGGCGACAGGGGGCCTACAATGAGCAGTTCTTC
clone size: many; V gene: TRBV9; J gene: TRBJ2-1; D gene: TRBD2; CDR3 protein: CASSPGLVVGGEQFF; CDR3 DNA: TGTGCCAGCAGCCCGGGACTAGTGGTTGGGGGTGAGCAGTTCTTC
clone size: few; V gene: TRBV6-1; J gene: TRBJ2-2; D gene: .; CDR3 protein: CASSGPGRANTGELFF; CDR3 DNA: TGTGCCAGCAGTGGGCCGGGACGCGCGAACACCGGGGAGCTGTTTTTT
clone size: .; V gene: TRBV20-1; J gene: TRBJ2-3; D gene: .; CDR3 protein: CIGAGWGTLDTQYF; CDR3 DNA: TGCATTGGGGCGGGATGGGGAACACTCGATACGCAGTATTTT
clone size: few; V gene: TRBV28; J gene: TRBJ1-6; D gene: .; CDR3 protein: CASHVLVSPLHF; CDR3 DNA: TGTGCCAGCCATGTTTTGGTTTCACCCCTCCACTTT
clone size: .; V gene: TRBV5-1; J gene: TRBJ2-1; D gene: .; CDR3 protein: CASSYKGKSSYNEQFF; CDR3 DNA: TGCGCCAGCAGCTATAAGGGCAAAAGCTCCTACAATGAGCAGTTCTTC
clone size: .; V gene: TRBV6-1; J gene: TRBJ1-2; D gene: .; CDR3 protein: CASRGGLYGYTF; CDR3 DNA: TGTGCCAGCAGGGGGGGTCTTTATGGCTACACCTTC
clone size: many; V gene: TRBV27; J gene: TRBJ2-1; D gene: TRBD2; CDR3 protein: CASSLGLAGYNEQFF; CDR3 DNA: TGTGCCAGCAGTTTAGGACTAGCGGGATACAATGAGCAGTTCTTC
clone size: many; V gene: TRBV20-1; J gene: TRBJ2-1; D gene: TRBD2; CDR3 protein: CSASGWGGSGTIEQFF; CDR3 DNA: TGCAGTGCTAGTGGGTGGGGCGGGAGTGGTACAATTGAGCAGTTCTTC
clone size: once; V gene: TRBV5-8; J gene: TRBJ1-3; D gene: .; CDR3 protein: CASSSYRDTIYF; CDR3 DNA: TGTGCCAGCAGCTCCTACCGGGACACCATATATTTT
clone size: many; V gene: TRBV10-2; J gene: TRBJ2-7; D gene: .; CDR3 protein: CASRARGNRGGEQYF; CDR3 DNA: TGCGCCAGCAGGGCTCGGGGCAACAGGGGAGGGGAGCAGTACTTC
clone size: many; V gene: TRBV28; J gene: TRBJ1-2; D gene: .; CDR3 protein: CASTLDYGGYTF; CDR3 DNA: TGTGCCAGCACCTTGGACTACGGTGGCTACACCTTC
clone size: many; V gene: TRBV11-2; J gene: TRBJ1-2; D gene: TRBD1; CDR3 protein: CASSRGQEVGYTF; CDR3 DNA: TGTGCCAGCAGCCGGGGACAGGAGGTTGGCTACACCTTC
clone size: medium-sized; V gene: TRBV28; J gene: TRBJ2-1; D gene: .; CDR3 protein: CASSLISGRQGFF; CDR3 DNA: TGTGCCAGCAGTTTGATTTCTGGGCGGCAGGGGTTCTTC
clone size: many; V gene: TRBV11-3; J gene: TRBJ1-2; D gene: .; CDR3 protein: CASSATGPGVYGYTF; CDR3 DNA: TGTGCCAGCAGCGCCACGGGCCCAGGGGTGTATGGCTACACCTTC